This TCR beta chain was profiled in a study of shared clonotypes between healthy human individuals. The study's findings and limits: Donors were few, which limited the genetic and exposure-history diversity represented. Estimated richness was generally greater in naive than memory subsets. Sequencing depth was expected to influence donor clonotype sharing.

A single count supports this clone. As yet, its antigen is unknown. CDR1 and CDR2 from the germline V gene are SGHAT and FQDESV (reference sequence). This CDR3 spans 14 amino acids. The ends lost 2 bases at V and 10 bases at J; junction bases unmatched: 10. Running of the assay took place at deep level. Method: immunoSEQ multiplex PCR; TCRdb's copy keeps in-frame clones and lacks some. The sample shows fewer than 2.5 million clones, roughly 93% of them seen only once. The genes are TRBV11-1 and TRBJ1-1; 7 bases line up with TRBD1. The material sequenced was naive CD4+ T cells from PBMCs. Subset here: CD45RA+ positively selected. This sequence originates from a man aged 18 to 29 in good health. Some clones in this sample may be carry-over from other donors' samples. In nucleotides, the CDR3 is TGTGCCAGCAGCTTATTCTCAGATAAGGGGGCAGCTTTCTTT. Protein sequence: CASSLFSDKGAAFF. Looking up the rest from reference TRBV11-1 and TRBJ1-1 gives the full variable domain: EAEVAQSPRYKITEKSQAVAFWCDPISGHATLYWYRQILGQGPELLVQFQDESVVDDSQLPKDRFSAERLKGVDSTLKIQPAELGDSAMYLCASSLFSDKGAAFFGQGTRLTVV.